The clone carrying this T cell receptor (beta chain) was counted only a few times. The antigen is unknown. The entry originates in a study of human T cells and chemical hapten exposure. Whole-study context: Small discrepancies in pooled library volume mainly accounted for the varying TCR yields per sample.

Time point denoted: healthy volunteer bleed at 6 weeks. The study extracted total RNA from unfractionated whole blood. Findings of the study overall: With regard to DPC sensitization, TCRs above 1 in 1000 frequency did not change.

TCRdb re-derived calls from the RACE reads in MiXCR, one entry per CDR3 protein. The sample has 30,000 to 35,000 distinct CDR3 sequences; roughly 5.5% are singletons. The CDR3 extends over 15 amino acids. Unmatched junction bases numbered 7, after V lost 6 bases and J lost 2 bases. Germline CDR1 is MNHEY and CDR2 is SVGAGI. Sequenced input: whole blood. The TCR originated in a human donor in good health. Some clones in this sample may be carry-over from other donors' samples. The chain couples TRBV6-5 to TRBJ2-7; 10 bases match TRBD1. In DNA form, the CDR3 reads TGTGCCAGCAGCTTACCCGGGACAGGGGCCTACGAGCAGTACTTC. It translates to CASSLPGTGAYEQYF.